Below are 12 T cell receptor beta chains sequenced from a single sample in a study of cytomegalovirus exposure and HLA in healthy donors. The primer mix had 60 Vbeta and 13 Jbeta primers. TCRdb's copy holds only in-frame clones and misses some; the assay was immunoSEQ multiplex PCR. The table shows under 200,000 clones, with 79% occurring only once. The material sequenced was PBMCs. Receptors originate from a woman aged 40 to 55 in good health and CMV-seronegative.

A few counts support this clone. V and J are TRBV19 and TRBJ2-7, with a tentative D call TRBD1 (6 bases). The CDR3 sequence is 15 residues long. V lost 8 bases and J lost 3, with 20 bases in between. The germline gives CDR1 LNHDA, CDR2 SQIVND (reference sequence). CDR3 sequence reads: CASGQSFSQGYEQYF. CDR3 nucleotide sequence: TGTGCCAGTGGACAGAGTTTCTCACAGGGCTACGAGCAGTACTTC. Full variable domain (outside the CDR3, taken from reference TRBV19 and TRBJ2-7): DGGITQSPKYLFRKEGQNVTLSCEQNLNHDAMYWYRQDPGQGLRLIYYSQIVNDFQKGDIAEGYSVSREKKESFPLTVTSAQKNPTAFYLCASGQSFSQGYEQYFGPGTRLTVT.

As DNA, the CDR3 is TGCGCCAGCAGCAAGCCGACTTACTCCTCCTACAATGAGCAGTTCTTC. As protein: CASSKPTYSSYNEQFF. J is TRBJ2-1 and V is TRBV5-1; D is ambiguous. CDR3 length: 16 residues. V lost 4 bases to trimming and J lost 0 bases, with 14 bases between them. Germline CDR1 SGHRS, CDR2 YFSETQ.

CDR3 in amino acids: CASGLASTYEQYF. The DNA for the CDR3 is TGTGCTAGTGGTTTAGCTTCAACCTACGAGCAGTACTTC. The V and J genes are TRBV12-5 and TRBJ2-7; no clear D. The germline CDR1 and CDR2 sequences are LGHNT and FRNRAP. This CDR3 spans 13 amino acids. With 3 bases removed from V and 2 bases from J, the gap between germline ends came to 8 bases.

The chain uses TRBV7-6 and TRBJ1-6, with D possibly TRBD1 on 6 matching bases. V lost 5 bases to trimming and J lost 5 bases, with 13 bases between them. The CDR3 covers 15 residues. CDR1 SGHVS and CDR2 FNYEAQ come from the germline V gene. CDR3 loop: CASSPMDRDNSPLHF. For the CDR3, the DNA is TGTGCCAGCAGCCCCATGGACAGAGATAATTCACCCCTCCACTTT.

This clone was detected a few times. The CDR3 DNA sequence: TGTGCCAGTAGTAATTCTAGGGGCAGCAATCAGCCCCAGCATTTT. The encoded protein is CASSNSRGSNQPQHF. V gene TRBV19 combines with J gene TRBJ1-5; D possibly corresponds to TRBD1 (5 bases). Germline V gene lookup returns CDR1 LNHDA and CDR2 SQIVND (reference sequence). The length of the CDR3 is 15 residues. Trimming pared 4 bases from V and 1 base from J, leaving 11 bases between.

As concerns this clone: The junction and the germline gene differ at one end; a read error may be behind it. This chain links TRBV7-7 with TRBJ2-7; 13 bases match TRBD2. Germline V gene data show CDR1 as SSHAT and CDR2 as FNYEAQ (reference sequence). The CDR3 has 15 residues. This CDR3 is CASSLGTSGIDEQYF. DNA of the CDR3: TGTGCTAGCAGCTTAGGGACTAGCGGGATCGACGAGCAGTACTTC.

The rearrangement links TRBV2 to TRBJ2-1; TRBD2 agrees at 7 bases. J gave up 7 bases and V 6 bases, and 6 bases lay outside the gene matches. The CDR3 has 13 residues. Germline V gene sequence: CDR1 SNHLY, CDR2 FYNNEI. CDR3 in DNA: TGTGCCAGCAGCCTGGGGGGAGGGAATGAGCAGTTCTTC. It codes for CASSLGGGNEQFF.

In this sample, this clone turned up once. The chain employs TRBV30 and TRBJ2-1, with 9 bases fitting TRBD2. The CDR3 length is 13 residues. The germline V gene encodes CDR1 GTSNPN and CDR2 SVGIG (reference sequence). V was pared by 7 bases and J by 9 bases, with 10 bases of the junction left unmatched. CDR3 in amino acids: CALHRGGAAEQFF. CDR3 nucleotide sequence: TGTGCCTTGCATCGCGGGGGGGCTGCTGAGCAGTTCTTC.

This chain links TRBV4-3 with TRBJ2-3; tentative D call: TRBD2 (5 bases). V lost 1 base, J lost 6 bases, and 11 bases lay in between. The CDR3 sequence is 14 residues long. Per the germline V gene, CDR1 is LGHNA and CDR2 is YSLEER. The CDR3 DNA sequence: TGCGCCAGCAGCCAAGGGGCTAGCTGGGATACGCAGTATTTT. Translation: CASSQGASWDTQYF.

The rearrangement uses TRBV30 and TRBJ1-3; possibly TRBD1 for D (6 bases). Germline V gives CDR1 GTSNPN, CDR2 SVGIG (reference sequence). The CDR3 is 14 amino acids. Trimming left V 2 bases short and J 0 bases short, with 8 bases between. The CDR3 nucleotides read TGTGCCTGGAGTCGGACAGCCTCTGGAAACACCATATATTTT. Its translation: CAWSRTASGNTIYF.

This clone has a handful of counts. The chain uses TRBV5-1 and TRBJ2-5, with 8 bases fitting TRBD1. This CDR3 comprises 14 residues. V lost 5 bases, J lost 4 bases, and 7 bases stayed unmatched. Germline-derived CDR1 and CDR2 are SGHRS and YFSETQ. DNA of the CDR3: TGCGCCAGCAGAATCGGACAGGGACGAGAGACCCAGTACTTC. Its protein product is CASRIGQGRETQYF. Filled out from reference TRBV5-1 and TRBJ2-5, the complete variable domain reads KAGVTQTPRYLIKTRGQQVTLSCSPISGHRSVSWYQQTPGQGLQFLFEYFSETQRNKGNFPGRFSGRQFSNSRSEMNVSTLELGDSALYLCASRIGQGRETQYFGPGTRLLVL.

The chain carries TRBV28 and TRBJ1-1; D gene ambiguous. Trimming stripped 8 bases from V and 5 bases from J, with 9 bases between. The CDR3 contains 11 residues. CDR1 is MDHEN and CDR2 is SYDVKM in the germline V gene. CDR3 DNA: TGTGCCAGCGCGGGTGTTACTGAAGCTTTCTTT. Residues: CASAGVTEAFF.